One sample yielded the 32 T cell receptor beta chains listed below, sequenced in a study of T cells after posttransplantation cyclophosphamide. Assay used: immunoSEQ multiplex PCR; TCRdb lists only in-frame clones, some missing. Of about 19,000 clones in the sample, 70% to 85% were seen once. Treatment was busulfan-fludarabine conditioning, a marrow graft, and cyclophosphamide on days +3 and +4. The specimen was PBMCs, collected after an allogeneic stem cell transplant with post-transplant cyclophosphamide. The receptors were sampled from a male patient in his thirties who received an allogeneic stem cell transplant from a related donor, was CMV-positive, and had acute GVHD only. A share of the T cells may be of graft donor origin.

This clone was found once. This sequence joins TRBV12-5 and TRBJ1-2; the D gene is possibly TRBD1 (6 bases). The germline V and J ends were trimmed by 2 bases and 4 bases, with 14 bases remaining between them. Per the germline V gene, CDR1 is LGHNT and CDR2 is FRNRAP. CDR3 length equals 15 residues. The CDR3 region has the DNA TGTGCTAGTGGTTTGTTTGGGGGCGCCGGCTATGGCTACACCTTC. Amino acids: CASGLFGGAGYGYTF. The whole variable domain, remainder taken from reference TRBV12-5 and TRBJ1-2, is DARVTQTPRHKVTEMGQEVTMRCQPILGHNTVFWYRQTMMQGLELLAYFRNRAPLDDSGMPKDRFSAEMPDATLATLKIQPSEPRDSAVYFCASGLFGGAGYGYTFGSGTRLTVV.

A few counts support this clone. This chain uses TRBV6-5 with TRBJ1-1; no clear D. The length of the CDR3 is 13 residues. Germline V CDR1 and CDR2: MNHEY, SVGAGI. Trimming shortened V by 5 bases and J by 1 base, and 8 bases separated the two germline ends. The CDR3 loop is CASSALTNTEAFF. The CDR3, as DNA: TGTGCCAGCAGTGCCCTAACGAACACTGAAGCTTTCTTT.

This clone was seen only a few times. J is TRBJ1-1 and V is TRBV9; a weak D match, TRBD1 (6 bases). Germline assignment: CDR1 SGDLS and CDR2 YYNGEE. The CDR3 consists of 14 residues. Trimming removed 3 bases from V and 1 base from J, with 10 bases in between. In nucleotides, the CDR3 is TGTGCCAGCAGCGGGGGACACGGGAACACTGAAGCTTTCTTT. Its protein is CASSGGHGNTEAFF.

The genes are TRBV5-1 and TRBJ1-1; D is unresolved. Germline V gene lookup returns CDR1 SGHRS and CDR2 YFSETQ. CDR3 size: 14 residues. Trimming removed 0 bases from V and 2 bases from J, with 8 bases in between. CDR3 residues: CASSLDAYNTEAFF. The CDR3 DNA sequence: TGCGCCAGCAGCTTGGACGCCTACAACACTGAAGCTTTCTTT.

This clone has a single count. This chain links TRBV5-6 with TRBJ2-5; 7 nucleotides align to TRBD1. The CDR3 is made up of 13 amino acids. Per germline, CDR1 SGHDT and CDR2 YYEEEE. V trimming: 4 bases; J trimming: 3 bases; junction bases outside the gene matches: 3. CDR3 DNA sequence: TGTGCCAGCAGCCCCACAGGGGAAGAGACCCAGTACTTC. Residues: CASSPTGEETQYF.

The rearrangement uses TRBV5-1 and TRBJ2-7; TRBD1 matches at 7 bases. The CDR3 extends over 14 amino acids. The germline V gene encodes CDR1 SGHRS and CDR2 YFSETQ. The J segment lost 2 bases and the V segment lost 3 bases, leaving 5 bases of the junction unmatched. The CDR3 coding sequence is TGCGCCAGCAGCTCGGGACAGCTTACCTACGAGCAGTACTTC. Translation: CASSSGQLTYEQYF. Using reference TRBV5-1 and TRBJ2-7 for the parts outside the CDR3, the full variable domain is KAGVTQTPRYLIKTRGQQVTLSCSPISGHRSVSWYQQTPGQGLQFLFEYFSETQRNKGNFPGRFSGRQFSNSRSEMNVSTLELGDSALYLCASSSGQLTYEQYFGPGTRLTVT.

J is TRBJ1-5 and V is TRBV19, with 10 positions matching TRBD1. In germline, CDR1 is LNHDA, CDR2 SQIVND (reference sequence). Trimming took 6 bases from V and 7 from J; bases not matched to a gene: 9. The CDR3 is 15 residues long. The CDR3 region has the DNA TGTGCCAGTAGACGTGGAGGACAGGGGGTCCAGCCCCAGCATTTT. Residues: CASRRGGQGVQPQHF.

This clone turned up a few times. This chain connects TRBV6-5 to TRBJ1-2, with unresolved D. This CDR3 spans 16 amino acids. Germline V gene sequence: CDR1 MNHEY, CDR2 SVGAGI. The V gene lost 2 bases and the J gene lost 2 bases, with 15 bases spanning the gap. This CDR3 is CASSYTEGTRNYGYTF. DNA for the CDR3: TGTGCCAGCAGTTACACCGAGGGAACGAGGAACTATGGCTACACCTTC.

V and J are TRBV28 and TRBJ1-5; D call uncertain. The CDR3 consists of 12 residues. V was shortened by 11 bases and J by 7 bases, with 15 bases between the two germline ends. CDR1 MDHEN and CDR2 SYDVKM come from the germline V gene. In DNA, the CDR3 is TGTGCCGCACGGCCCGAGCGACAGCCCCAGCATTTT. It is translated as CAARPERQPQHF. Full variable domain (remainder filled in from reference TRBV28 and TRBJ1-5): DVKVTQSSRYLVKRTGEKVFLECVQDMDHENMFWYRQDPGLGLRLIYFSYDVKMKEKGDIPEGYSVSREKKERFSLILESASTNQTSMYLCAARPERQPQHFGDGTRLSIL.

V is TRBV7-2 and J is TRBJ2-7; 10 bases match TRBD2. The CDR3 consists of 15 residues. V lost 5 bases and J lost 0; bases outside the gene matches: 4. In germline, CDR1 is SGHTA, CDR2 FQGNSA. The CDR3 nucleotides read TGTGCCAGCAGCCTCAGACTAGCGGGCTCCTACGAGCAGTACTTC. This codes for CASSLRLAGSYEQYF.

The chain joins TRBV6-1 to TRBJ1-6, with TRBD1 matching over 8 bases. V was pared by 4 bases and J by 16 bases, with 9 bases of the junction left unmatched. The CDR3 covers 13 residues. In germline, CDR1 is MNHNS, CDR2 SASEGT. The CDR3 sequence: CASSGGQAGILHF. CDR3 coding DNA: TGTGCCAGCAGTGGGGGACAGGCCGGCATACTCCACTTT.

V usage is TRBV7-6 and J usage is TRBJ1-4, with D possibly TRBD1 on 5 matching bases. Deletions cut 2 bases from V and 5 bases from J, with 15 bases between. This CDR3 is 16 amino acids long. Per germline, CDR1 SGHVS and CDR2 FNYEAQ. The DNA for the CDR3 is TGTGCCAGCAGCTTAAAGTTTGGGGCATCCAATGAAAAACTGTTTTTT. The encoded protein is CASSLKFGASNEKLFF.

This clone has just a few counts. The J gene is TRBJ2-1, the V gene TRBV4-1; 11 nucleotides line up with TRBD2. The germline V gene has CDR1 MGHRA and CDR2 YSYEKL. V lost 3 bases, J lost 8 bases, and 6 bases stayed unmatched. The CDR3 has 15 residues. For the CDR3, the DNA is TGCGCCAGCAGCCATTTAGCGGGGGGGCCGTATGAGCAGTTCTTC. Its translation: CASSHLAGGPYEQFF.

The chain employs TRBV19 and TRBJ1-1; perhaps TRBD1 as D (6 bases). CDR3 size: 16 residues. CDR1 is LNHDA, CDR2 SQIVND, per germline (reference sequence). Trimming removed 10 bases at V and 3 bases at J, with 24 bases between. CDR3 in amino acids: CATGGARGRPDTEAFF. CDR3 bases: TGTGCCACTGGGGGGGCCCGTGGACGGCCGGACACTGAAGCTTTCTTT.

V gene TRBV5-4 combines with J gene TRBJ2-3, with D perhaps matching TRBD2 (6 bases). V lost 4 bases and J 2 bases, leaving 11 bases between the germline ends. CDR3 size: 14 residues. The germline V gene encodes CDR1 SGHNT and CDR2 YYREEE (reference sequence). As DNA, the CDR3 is TGTGCCAGCAGCCGCGGGACGGACACAGATACGCAGTATTTT. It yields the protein CASSRGTDTDTQYF.

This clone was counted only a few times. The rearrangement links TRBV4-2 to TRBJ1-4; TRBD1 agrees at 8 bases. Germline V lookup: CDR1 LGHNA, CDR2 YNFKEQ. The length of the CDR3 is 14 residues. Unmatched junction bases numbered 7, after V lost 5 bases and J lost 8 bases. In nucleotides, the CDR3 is TGTGCCAGCAGCTACAGACAGGGGCAAGAAAAACTGTTTTTT. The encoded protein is CASSYRQGQEKLFF.

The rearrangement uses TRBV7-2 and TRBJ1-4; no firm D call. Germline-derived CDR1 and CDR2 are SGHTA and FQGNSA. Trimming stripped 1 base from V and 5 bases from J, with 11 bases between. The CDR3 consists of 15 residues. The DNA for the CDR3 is TGTGCCAGCAGCTTAGAGAGCAGGAAGAATGAAAAACTGTTTTTT. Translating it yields CASSLESRKNEKLFF.

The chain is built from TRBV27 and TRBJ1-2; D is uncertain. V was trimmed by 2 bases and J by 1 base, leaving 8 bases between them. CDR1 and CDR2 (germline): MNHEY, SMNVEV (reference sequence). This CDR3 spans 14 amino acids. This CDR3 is CASSLKGGNYGYTF. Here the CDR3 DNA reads TGTGCCAGCAGTTTAAAAGGCGGTAACTATGGCTACACCTTC.

This chain's CDR3 is CASSLISGEETQYF. DNA of the CDR3: TGTGCCAGCAGCTTGATTAGCGGGGAAGAGACCCAGTACTTC. The chain joins TRBV5-6 to TRBJ2-5; 8 bases agree with TRBD2. CDR3 length equals 14 residues. The germline CDR1 and CDR2 sequences are SGHDT and YYEEEE. Trimming cost V 1 base and J 3 bases; bases outside gene matches: 2. The full variable domain, with the rest looked up from reference TRBV5-6 and TRBJ2-5, is DAGVTQSPTHLIKTRGQQVTLRCSPKSGHDTVSWYQQALGQGPQFIFQYYEEEERQRGNFPDRFSGHQFPNYSSELNVNALLLGDSALYLCASSLISGEETQYFGPGTRLLVL.

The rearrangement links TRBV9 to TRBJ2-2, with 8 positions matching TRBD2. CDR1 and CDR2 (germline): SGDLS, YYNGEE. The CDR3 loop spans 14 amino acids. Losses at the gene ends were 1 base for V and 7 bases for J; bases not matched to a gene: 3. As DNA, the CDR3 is TGTGCCAGCAGCGTACTAAGCGGGGGCGGGGAGCTGTTTTTT. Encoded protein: CASSVLSGGGELFF.

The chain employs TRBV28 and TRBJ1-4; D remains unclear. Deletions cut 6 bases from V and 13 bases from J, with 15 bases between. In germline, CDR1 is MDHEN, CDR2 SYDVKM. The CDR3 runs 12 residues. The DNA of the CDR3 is TGTGCCAGCAGCCTTACGACTGATGGACTGTTTTTT. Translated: CASSLTTDGLFF.

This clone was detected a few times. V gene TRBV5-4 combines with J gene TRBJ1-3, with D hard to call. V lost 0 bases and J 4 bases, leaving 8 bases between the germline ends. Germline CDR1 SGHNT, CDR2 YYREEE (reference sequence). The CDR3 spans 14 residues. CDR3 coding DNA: TGTGCCAGCAGCTTGGGGGGAGACGGAAACACCATATATTTT. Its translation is CASSLGGDGNTIYF.

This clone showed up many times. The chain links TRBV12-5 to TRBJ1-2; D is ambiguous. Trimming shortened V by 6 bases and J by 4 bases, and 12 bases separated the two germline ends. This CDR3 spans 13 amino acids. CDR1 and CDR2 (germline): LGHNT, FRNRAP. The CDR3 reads CASGEGIGYGYTF. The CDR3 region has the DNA TGTGCTAGTGGCGAGGGAATCGGCTATGGCTACACCTTC.

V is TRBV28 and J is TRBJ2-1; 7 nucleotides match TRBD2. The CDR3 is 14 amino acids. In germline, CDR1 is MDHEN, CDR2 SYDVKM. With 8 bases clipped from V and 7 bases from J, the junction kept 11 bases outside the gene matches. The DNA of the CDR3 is TGTGCCAGCCCCCCAAGCGGGGTAAGGAATGAGCAGTTCTTC. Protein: CASPPSGVRNEQFF.

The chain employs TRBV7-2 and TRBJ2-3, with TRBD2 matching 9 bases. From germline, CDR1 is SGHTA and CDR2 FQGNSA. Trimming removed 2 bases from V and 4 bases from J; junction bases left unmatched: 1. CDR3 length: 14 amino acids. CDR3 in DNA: TGTGCCAGCAGCTTATGGACTAGCGCAGATACGCAGTATTTT. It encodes CASSLWTSADTQYF.

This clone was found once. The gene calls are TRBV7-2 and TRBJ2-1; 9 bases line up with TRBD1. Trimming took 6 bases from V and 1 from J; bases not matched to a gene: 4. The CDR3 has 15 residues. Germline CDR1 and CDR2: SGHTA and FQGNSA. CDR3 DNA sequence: TGTGCCAGCAGGCCGGGACAGGGTTCCTACAATGAGCAGTTCTTC. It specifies CASRPGQGSYNEQFF.

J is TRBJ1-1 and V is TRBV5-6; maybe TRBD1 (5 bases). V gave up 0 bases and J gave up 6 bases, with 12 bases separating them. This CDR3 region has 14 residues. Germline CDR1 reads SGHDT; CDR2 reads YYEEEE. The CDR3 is CASSLGHRFSEAFF. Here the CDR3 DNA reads TGTGCCAGCAGCTTGGGGCACAGGTTCTCTGAAGCTTTCTTT.

The CDR3 reads CASSFGTPNTEAFF. CDR3 nucleotide sequence: TGTGCCAGTAGTTTCGGGACTCCCAACACTGAAGCTTTCTTT. This chain connects TRBV19 to TRBJ1-1; D might be TRBD1 (5 bases). There are 14 residues in the CDR3. Deletions cut 5 bases from V and 2 bases from J, with 12 bases between. The germline CDR1 and CDR2 sequences are LNHDA and SQIVND (reference sequence).

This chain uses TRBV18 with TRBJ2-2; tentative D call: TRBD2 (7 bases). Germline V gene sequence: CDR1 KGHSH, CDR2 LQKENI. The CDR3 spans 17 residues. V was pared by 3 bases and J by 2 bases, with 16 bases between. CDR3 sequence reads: CASSPPRAGANTGELFF. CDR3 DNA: TGTGCCAGCTCACCGCCCCGCGCGGGGGCCAACACCGGGGAGCTGTTTTTT.

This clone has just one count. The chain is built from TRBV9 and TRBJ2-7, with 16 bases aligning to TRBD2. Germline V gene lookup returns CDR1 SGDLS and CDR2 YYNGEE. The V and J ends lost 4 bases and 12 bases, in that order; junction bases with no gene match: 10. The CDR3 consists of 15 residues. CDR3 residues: CASSPRPGTSGGAYF. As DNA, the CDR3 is TGTGCCAGCAGCCCCCGCCCCGGGACTAGCGGGGGGGCGTACTTC.

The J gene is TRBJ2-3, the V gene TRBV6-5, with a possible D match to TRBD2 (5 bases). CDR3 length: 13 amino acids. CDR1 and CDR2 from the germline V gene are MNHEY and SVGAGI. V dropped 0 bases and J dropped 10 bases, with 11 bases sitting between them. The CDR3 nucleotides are TGTGCCAGCAGTTACTCGCGGGTAGTAGCGCAGTATTTT. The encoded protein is CASSYSRVVAQYF.

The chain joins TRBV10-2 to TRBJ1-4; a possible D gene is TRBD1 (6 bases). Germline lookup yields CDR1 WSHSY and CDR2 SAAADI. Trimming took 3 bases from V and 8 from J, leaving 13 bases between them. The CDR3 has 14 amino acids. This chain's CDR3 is CASSDRAGEEKLFF. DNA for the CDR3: TGCGCCAGCAGTGATCGGGCAGGGGAGGAAAAACTGTTTTTT.